Detailed here is one T cell receptor beta chain. The data stem from a study of blood T cell repertoires in COVID-19. Background on the study: COVID-19 samples, acute and convalescent, were from the United States, Italy and Spain. Sources were T cells, B-cell-depleted T cells, or PBMCs; the material itself was cDNA or gDNA.

Source study methods: Researchers report that nucleated cell counts were estimated from reference gene primer amplification. TCRdb keeps only in-frame clones here, not all; method: immunoSEQ multiplex PCR. V, J and clone size are those of that table, while D and trimming were read from the DNA. The sample includes about 19,000 clones, 80% to 90% of them seen just once. The material sequenced was peripheral blood. This receptor was taken from a human donor in a cohort sampled during active COVID-19.

This CDR3 is CASRATGETGELFF. The DNA for the CDR3 is TGCGCCAGCAGAGCGACGGGAGAAACCGGGGAGCTGTTTTTT. This sequence joins TRBV5-1 and TRBJ2-2; maybe TRBD2 (6 bases). This CDR3 spans 14 amino acids. Deletions cut 5 bases from V and 5 bases from J, with 13 bases between. Germline values: CDR1 SGHRS, CDR2 YFSETQ. Using reference TRBV5-1 and TRBJ2-2 for the parts outside the CDR3, the full variable domain is KAGVTQTPRYLIKTRGQQVTLSCSPISGHRSVSWYQQTPGQGLQFLFEYFSETQRNKGNFPGRFSGRQFSNSRSEMNVSTLELGDSALYLCASRATGETGELFFGEGSRLTVL.